Below, one TCR beta chain is given with its context. This receptor's antigen is unknown. No quality values exist for individual bases; no much larger clone is one base distant. This sample was included in a study of control samples from healthy donors and cancer patients (dated by TCRdb to about 2020). Libraries were built with the immunoSEQ multiplex PCR assay. Entries here come from immuneACCESS through TCRdb and include only in-frame sequences with V and J called. Some clones fail to appear in such tables; in the studies checked, an unresolved V gene covers under half of the shortfall, and the cause of the remainder is unknown. Within this sample are about 44,000 clones, with approximately 70% of them counted one time only. In total, the top ten clones hold 17% of the sample. The germline V gene specifies MNHEY as CDR1 and SVGAGI as CDR2. Cut back by 5 bases and 7 bases, the V and J ends lie 12 bases apart. The CDR3 covers 14 residues, taking in both the cysteine and the phenylalanine. Only CDR3 DNA is held: 42 bases, read in frame from base 1.

This sequence originates from a male donor with melanoma. Specimen: formalin-fixed, paraffin-embedded tissue. The chain uses TRBV6-5 and TRBJ1-6; TRBD1 could be the D gene, as 6 bases match. The nucleotide sequence reads TGTGCCAGCAGTACGGCTCAGGGGAATTCACCCCTCCACTTT. Its coded protein is CASSTAQGNSPLHF.